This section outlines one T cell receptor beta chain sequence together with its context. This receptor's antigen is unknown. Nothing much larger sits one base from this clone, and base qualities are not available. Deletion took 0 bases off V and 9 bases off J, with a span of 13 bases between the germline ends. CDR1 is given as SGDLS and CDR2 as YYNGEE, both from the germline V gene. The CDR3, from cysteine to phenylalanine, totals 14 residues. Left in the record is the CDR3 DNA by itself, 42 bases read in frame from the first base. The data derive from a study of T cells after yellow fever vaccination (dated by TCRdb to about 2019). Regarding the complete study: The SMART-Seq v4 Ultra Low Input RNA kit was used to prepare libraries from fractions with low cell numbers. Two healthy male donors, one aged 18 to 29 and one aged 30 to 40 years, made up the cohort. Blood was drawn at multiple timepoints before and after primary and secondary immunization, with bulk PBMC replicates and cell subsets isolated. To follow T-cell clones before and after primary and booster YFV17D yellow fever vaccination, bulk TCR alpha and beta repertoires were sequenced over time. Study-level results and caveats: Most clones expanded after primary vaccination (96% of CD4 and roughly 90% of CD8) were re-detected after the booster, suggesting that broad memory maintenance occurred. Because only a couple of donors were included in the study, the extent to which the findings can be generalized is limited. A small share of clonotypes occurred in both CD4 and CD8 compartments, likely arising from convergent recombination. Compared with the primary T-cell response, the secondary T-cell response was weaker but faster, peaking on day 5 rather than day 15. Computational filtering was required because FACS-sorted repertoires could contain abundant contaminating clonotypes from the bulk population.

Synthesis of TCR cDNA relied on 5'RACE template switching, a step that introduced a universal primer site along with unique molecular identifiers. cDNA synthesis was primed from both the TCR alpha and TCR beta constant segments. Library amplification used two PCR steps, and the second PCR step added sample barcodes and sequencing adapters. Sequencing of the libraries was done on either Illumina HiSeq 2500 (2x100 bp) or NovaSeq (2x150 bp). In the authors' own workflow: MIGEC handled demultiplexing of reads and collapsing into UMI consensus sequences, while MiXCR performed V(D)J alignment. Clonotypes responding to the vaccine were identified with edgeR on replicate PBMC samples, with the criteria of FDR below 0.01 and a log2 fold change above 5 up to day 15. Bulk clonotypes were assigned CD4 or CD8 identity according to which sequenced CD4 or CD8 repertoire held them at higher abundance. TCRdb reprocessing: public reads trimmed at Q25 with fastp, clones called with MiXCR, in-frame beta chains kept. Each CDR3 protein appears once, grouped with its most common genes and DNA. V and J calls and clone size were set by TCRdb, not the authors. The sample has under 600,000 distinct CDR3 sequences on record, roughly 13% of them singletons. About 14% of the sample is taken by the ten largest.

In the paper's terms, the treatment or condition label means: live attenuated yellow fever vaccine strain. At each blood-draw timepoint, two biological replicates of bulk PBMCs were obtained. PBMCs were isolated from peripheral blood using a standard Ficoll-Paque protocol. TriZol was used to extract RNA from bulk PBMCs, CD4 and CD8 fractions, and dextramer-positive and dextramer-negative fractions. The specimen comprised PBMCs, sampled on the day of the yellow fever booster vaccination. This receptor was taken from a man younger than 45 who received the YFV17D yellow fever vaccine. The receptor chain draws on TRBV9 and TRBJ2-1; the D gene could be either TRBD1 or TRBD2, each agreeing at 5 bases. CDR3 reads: CASSVGGPRGEQFF. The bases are TGTGCCAGCAGCGTAGGGGGACCCCGTGGTGAGCAGTTCTTC.